Shown below are 18 T cell receptor beta chains from a single sample sequenced in a study of CD8 T cells in ankylosing spondylitis. TCRdb reprocessed the 5' RACE reads with MiXCR, giving one entry per CDR3 protein. Seen here are 39,000 or so distinct CDR3 sequences, over 9% observed once, and the top ten hold about a sixth. The sequenced material came from blood, either unsorted or a sorted T cell fraction (not recorded which). The receptors come from a male donor with ankylosing spondylitis or in good health (not recorded which).

This clonotype showed up many times. The chain is built from TRBV18 and TRBJ2-3; D is uncertain. V lost 3 bases, J lost 6 bases, and 10 bases lay in between. The CDR3 is 13 residues long. The germline gives CDR1 KGHSH, CDR2 LQKENI. The CDR3 protein is CASSPQAGDTQYF. The CDR3 nucleotides are TGTGCCAGCTCACCCCAGGCTGGGGATACGCAGTATTTT.

This clonotype has at least ten counts. The chain has TRBV12-3 or TRBV12-4 and TRBJ1-2; D call uncertain. The ends were cut back, 5 bases at V and 4 bases at J, with 2 bases in the middle. This CDR3 has 10 residues. The CDR3, as DNA: TGTGCCAGCAGTGTCTATGGCTACACCTTC. This gives the protein CASSVYGYTF.

This clonotype has a count of ten or more. The chain combines TRBV10-3 with TRBJ2-1, with 8 bases that match TRBD2. CDR1 and CDR2 (germline): ENHRY, SYGVKD. Unmatched junction bases numbered 2, after V lost 3 bases and J lost 7 bases. CDR3 length: 13 amino acids. CDR3 nucleotide sequence: TGTGCCATCAGTGATGAGCGGGGGAATGAGCAGTTCTTC. The encoded protein is CAISDERGNEQFF.

Many counts were recorded for this clonotype. The chain is built from TRBV4-1 and TRBJ1-6; D not certain. The CDR3 extends over 14 amino acids. Germline loops: CDR1 MGHRA, CDR2 YSYEKL. The V end lost 0 bases, the J end lost 10 bases, and 10 bases lay between the germline ends. In DNA, the CDR3 is TGCGCCAGCAGCCAAGATTACGGTAACTCACCCCTCCACTTT. Encoded protein: CASSQDYGNSPLHF.

At least ten counts were recorded for this clonotype. This chain connects TRBV4-3 to TRBJ2-5; D possibly matches TRBD1 or TRBD2 (5 bases each). The CDR3 spans 15 residues. From germline, CDR1 is LGHNA and CDR2 YSLEER. V was shortened by 0 bases and J by 7 bases, with 15 bases between the two germline ends. The CDR3 here is CASSQDLTGGLTQYF. CDR3 nucleotides: TGCGCCAGCAGCCAAGATCTTACAGGCGGGTTGACCCAGTACTTC.

Ten or more counts support this clonotype. Here the CDR3 DNA reads TGTGCCAGCAGCGTTCTAGCGGGAGTAGGAACAGATACGCAGTATTTT. Amino acids: CASSVLAGVGTDTQYF. V gene TRBV2 combines with J gene TRBJ2-3, with 10 bases fitting TRBD2. The CDR3 sequence is 16 residues long. The germline V gene has CDR1 SNHLY and CDR2 FYNNEI. The ends lost 6 bases at V and 3 bases at J; junction bases unmatched: 9. Full variable domain (rest looked up from reference TRBV2 and TRBJ2-3): EPEVTQTPSHQVTQMGQEVILRCVPISNHLYFYWYRQILGQKVEFLVSFYNNEISEKSEIFDDQFSVERPDGSNFTLKIRSTKLEDSAMYFCASSVLAGVGTDTQYFGPGTRLTVL.

This chain links TRBV13 with TRBJ2-2; 11 bases match TRBD2. Germline CDR1 PRHDT, CDR2 FYEKMQ (reference sequence). V lost 5 bases, J lost 7 bases, and 6 bases stayed unmatched. This CDR3 is 15 amino acids long. The CDR3 DNA follows: TGTGCCAGCAGCCGACTAGCGGGATTCCACGGGGAGCTGTTTTTT. Translated, it gives CASSRLAGFHGELFF.

The rearrangement joins TRBV10-2 to TRBJ2-5; no clear D gene. This CDR3 spans 12 amino acids. V gave up 4 bases and J gave up 4 bases, with 7 bases separating them. Per the germline V gene, CDR1 is WSHSY and CDR2 is SAAADI. CDR3 in amino acids: CASSVVRETQYF. CDR3 DNA: TGCGCCAGCAGTGTGGTTCGAGAGACCCAGTACTTC.

This clonotype was counted at least ten times. The V and J genes are TRBV29-1 and TRBJ1-3; possibly TRBD1 for D (5 bases). The germline CDR1 and CDR2 sequences are SQVTM and ANQGSEA. The ends were cut back, 0 bases at V and 0 bases at J, with 15 bases in the middle. The CDR3 sequence is 17 residues long. This chain's CDR3 is CSVEDLPTGSSGNTIYF. The DNA for the CDR3 is TGCAGCGTTGAAGATCTGCCCACAGGTAGCTCTGGAAACACCATATATTTT.

V gene TRBV29-1 combines with J gene TRBJ2-3; D may be TRBD1 or TRBD2 (5 bases each). The V end was cut by 3 bases, the J end by 2 bases, with 15 bases between. The CDR3 sequence is 15 residues long. Germline CDR1 and CDR2: SQVTM and ANQGSEA. The DNA for the CDR3 is TGCAGCGTTGAGTCGGGGCGGTCATTCACAGATACGCAGTATTTT. This encodes CSVESGRSFTDTQYF.

Concerning this clonotype: Possible read error: a much larger clone is one base away. The chain has TRBV3-1 and TRBJ2-6; no definite D call. The CDR3 is 15 residues long. The germline CDR1 and CDR2 sequences are LGHDT and YNNKEL (reference sequence). CDR3 amino acids: CASTQGISGANVLTF. CDR3 in DNA: TGTGCCAGCACCCAAGGGATCTCTGGGGCCAACGTCCTGACTTTC.

At least ten counts were recorded for this clonotype. The chain is built from TRBV19 and TRBJ2-1; 11 nucleotides align to TRBD2. CDR3 length equals 16 residues. J lost 5 bases, V lost 3 bases, and 6 bases had no gene match. The germline V gene encodes CDR1 LNHDA and CDR2 SQIVND (reference sequence). DNA for the CDR3: TGTGCCAGTAGTATGCTAGCGGGAGGACGGAACAATGAGCAGTTCTTC. This translates into CASSMLAGGRNNEQFF.

The sample holds many counts of this clonotype. The V call is TRBV7-9, the J call TRBJ2-1; TRBD2 might be the D (6 bases). V dropped 1 base and J dropped 8 bases, with 12 bases sitting between them. The CDR3 has 14 amino acids. Germline V CDR1 and CDR2: SEHNR, FQNEAQ (reference sequence). CDR3 nucleotides: TGTGCCAGCAGCTTAGTTTTACTAGCCGATGAGCAGTTCTTC. Translated, it gives CASSLVLLADEQFF.

This clonotype was seen a few times. The chain joins TRBV27 to TRBJ2-7; 8 nucleotides agree with TRBD2. Per the germline V gene, CDR1 is MNHEY and CDR2 is SMNVEV (reference sequence). This CDR3 is built from 12 residues. V shed 6 bases, J shed 4 bases, and the junction held 2 bases outside the gene matches. The chain's CDR3 is CASSGGGYEQYF. The DNA of the CDR3 is TGTGCCAGCAGCGGCGGGGGGTACGAGCAGTACTTC.

This chain joins TRBV20-1 and TRBJ2-7; 12 bases are shared with TRBD2. Germline V gene data show CDR1 as DFQATT and CDR2 as SNEGSKA (reference sequence). The CDR3 runs 14 residues. V was pared by 5 bases and J by 6 bases, with 8 bases of the junction left unmatched. This CDR3 reads CSAPKTSGRFEQYF. The CDR3 DNA reads TGCAGTGCTCCTAAGACTAGCGGGAGATTCGAGCAGTACTTC.

The table lists this clonotype with many counts. The V call is TRBV20-1, the J call TRBJ2-5, with 12 bases that match TRBD1. The CDR3 is made up of 15 amino acids. The junction had 8 bases not matched to a gene; V was cut back by 4 bases and J by 5 bases. Germline V gene lookup returns CDR1 DFQATT and CDR2 SNEGSKA (reference sequence). CDR3 coding DNA: TGCAGTGCTAACCGGGACAGGGGGCGTTCGGAGACCCAGTACTTC. Protein sequence: CSANRDRGRSETQYF.

The chain couples TRBV29-1 to TRBJ2-3; 11 bases map to TRBD2. Germline V lookup: CDR1 SQVTM, CDR2 ANQGSEA. The CDR3 runs 14 residues. Trimming cost V 7 bases and J 7 bases; bases outside gene matches: 10. The DNA for the CDR3 is TGCAGCGATAAGGCTAGCGGGGGGTTAAATACGCAGTATTTT. Its translation is CSDKASGGLNTQYF.

This clonotype has at least ten counts. The chain links TRBV7-8 to TRBJ1-1, with D tentatively TRBD1 (5 bases). V lost 6 bases and J lost 2, with 16 bases in between. Germline V gene lookup returns CDR1 SGHVS and CDR2 FQNEAQ. The CDR3 totals 15 residues. The CDR3 nucleotides are TGTGCCAGCAGTCTAACTGGGGGGTATAACACTGAAGCTTTCTTT. As protein: CASSLTGGYNTEAFF.